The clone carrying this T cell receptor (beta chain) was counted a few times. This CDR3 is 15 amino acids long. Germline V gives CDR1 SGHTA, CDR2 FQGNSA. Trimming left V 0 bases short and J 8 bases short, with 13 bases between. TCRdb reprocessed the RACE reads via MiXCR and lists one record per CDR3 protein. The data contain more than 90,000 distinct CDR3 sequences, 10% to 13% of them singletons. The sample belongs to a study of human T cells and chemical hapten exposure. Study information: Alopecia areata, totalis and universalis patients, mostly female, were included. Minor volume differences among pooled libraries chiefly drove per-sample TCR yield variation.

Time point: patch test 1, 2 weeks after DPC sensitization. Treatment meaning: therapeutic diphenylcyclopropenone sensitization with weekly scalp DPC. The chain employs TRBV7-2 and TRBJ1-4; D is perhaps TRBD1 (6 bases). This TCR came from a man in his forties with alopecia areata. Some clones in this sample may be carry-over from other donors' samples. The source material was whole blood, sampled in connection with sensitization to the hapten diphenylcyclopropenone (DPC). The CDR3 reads CASSLAKTGGEKLFF. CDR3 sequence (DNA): TGTGCCAGCAGCTTAGCGAAGACAGGAGGGGAAAAACTGTTTTTT.